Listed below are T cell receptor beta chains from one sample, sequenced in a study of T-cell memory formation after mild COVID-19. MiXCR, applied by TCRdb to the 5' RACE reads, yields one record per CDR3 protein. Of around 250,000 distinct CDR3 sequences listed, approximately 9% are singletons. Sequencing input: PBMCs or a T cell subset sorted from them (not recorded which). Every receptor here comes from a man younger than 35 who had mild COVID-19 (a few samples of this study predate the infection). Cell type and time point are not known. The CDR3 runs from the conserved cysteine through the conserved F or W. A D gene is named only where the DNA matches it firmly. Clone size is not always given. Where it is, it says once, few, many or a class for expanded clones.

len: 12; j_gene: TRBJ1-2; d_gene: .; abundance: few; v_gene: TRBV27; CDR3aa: CASRWGARGYTF; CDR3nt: TGTGCCAGCAGGTGGGGGGCGCGGGGCTACACCTTC
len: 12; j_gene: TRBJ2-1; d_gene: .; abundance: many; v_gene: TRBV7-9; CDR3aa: CASSPTYNEQFF; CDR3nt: TGTGCCAGCAGCCCTACTTACAATGAGCAGTTCTTC
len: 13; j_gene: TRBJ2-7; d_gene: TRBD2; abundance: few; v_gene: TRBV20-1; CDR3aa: CSAEKRGTYEQYF; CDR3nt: TGCAGTGCCGAAAAGCGGGGGACCTACGAGCAGTACTTC
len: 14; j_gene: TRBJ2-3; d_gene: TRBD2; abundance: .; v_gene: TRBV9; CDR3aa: CASSPSGDTDTQYF; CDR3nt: TGTGCCAGCAGCCCTAGCGGGGACACAGATACGCAGTATTTT
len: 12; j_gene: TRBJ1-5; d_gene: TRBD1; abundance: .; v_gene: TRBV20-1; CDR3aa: CSATRGNQHQHF; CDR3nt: TGCAGTGCTACCAGGGGGAATCAGCACCAGCATTTT
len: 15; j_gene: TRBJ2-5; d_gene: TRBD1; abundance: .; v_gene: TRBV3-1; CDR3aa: CASSHRDRGQETQYF; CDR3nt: TGTGCCAGCAGCCACCGGGACAGGGGACAAGAGACCCAGTACTTC
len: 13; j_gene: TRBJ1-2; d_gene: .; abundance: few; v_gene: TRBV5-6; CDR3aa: CASSSDISYGYTF; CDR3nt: TGTGCCAGCAGCTCGGACATTAGCTATGGCTACACCTTC
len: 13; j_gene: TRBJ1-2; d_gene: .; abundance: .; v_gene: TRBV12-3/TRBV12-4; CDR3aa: CASSGETDYGYTF; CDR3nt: TGTGCCAGCAGTGGTGAGACAGACTATGGCTACACCTTC
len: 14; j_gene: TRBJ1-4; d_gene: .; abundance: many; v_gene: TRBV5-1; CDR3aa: CASSRGVTNEKLFF; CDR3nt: TGCGCCAGCAGCCGAGGGGTAACTAATGAAAAACTGTTTTTT
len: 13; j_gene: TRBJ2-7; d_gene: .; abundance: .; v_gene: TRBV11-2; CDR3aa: CASRRVPTYEQYF; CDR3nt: TGTGCCAGCCGGAGGGTTCCAACCTACGAGCAGTACTTC
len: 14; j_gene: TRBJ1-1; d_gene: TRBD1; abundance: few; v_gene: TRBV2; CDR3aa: CASRGTGEATEAFF; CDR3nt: TGTGCCAGCAGGGGGACAGGGGAGGCCACTGAAGCTTTCTTT
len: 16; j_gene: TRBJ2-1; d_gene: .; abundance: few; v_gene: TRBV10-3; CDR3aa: CATKPNTDSSYNEQFF; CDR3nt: TGTGCCACCAAACCCAATACCGACAGCTCCTACAATGAGCAGTTCTTC
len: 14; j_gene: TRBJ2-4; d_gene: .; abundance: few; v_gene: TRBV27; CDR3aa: CASAPGPGKDIQYF; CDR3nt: TGTGCCAGCGCCCCAGGGCCCGGGAAAGACATTCAGTACTTC
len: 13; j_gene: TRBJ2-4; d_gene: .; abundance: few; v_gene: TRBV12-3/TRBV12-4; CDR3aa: CASSSLHENIQYF; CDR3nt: TGTGCCAGCAGTTCCCTGCATGAAAACATTCAGTACTTC
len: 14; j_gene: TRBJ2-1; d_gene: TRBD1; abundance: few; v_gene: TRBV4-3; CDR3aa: CASSQRTGDNEQFF; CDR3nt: TGCGCCAGCAGCCAACGGACAGGGGACAATGAGCAGTTCTTC
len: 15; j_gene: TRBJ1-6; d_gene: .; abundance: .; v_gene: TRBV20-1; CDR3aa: CSARDRPDRNSPLHF; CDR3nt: TGCAGTGCTAGAGATCGCCCGGACAGAAATTCACCCCTCCACTTT
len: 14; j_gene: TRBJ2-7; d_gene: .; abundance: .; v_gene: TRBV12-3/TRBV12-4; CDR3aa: CASRPRTEAYEQYF; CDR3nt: TGTGCCAGCAGGCCGCGGACAGAAGCCTACGAGCAGTACTTC
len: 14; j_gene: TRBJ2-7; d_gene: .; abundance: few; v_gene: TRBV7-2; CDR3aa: CASSLNRVRNEQYF; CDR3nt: TGTGCCAGCAGCTTGAACAGGGTTAGGAACGAGCAGTACTTC
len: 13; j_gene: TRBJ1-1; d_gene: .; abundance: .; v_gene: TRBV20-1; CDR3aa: CSAISHGNTEAFF; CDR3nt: TGCAGTGCTATTAGTCACGGGAACACTGAAGCTTTCTTT
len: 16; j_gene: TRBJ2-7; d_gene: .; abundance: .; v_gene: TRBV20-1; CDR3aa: CSARAPLEGSSYEQYF; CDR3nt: TGCAGTGCTAGAGCCCCATTAGAGGGCAGCTCCTACGAGCAGTACTTC
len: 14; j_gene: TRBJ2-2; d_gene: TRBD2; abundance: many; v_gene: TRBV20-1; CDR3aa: CSALAGGPSGELFF; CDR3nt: TGCAGTGCTTTAGCGGGGGGGCCCTCCGGGGAGCTGTTTTTT
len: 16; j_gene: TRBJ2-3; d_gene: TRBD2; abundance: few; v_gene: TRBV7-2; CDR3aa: CASSLVWRGSTDTQYF; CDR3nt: TGTGCCAGCAGCTTAGTTTGGCGGGGGTCCACAGATACGCAGTATTTT
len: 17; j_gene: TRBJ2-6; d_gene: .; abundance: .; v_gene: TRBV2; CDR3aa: CASRSRDPYSGANVLTF; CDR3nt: TGTGCCAGCAGGTCCCGGGACCCCTACTCTGGGGCCAACGTCCTGACTTTC
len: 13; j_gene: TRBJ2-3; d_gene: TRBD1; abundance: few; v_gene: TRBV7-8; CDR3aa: CASRDRATDTQYF; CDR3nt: TGTGCCAGTAGGGACAGGGCCACAGATACGCAGTATTTT